The rows below give T cell receptor beta chains drawn from one sample of a study of shared clonotypes between healthy human individuals. Profiled with immunoSEQ multiplex PCR; TCRdb holds only in-frame clones, not every one. The sample includes about 2 million clones, 85% to 95% of them seen just once. Source material: naive CD4+ T cells sorted from blood. The receptors shown here come from a man between 18 and 29 years old in good health. Both conserved end residues are part of each CDR3. The order of the fields is clone size, V gene, J gene, CDR3 length, D gene, CDR3 DNA, CDR3 protein. A D gene is named only where the DNA matches it firmly. Clone size is not always given. Where it is, it says once, few, many or a class for expanded clones.

>-|TRBV28|TRBJ2-3|15|TRBD1
TGTGCCAGCAGTGGTGACAGGGATTACACAGATACGCAGTATTTT
CASSGDRDYTDTQYF
>-|TRBV7-2|TRBJ2-1|15|-
TGTGCCAGCAGCGTAGACTGGGGGGCCTACAATGAGCAGTTCTTC
CASSVDWGAYNEQFF
>-|TRBV7-2|TRBJ2-3|16|TRBD2
TGTGCCAGCAGCCCAGCGACTAGCGGGAGGGTAGATACGCAGTATTTT
CASSPATSGRVDTQYF
>-|TRBV27|TRBJ2-7|16|-
TGTGCCAGCAGTTTATCGACACAGGGAGGGAGCTACGAGCAGTACTTC
CASSLSTQGGSYEQYF
>-|TRBV6-5|TRBJ2-7|16|TRBD2
TGTGCCAGCAGTTCCGGACTAGCGGGGGGATACTGGGAGCAGTACTTC
CASSSGLAGGYWEQYF
>-|TRBV30|TRBJ2-4|16|TRBD1
TGTGCCTGGAGTCTCGGGACAGGGGAAAGCAAAAACATTCAGTACTTC
CAWSLGTGESKNIQYF
>once|TRBV19|TRBJ2-3|15|TRBD2
TGTGCCAGTACCACTGGGGGCGGGGGGTCAGATACGCAGTATTTT
CASTTGGGGSDTQYF
>-|TRBV25-1|TRBJ2-2|13|TRBD1
TGTGCCAGCAGTCGGACAGGGGCCGGGGAGCTGTTTTTT
CASSRTGAGELFF
>once|TRBV4-1|TRBJ1-3|14|TRBD1
TGCGCCAGCAGCGAGACAGGGGGTGGAAACACCATATATTTT
CASSETGGGNTIYF
>-|TRBV30|TRBJ2-1|13|-
TGTGCCTGGACGATGAGCTCCTACAATGAGCAGTTCTTC
CAWTMSSYNEQFF
>-|TRBV12-5|TRBJ1-1|14|-
TGTGCTAGTGGTTTGGGGCAGGGACTCACTGAAGCTTTCTTT
CASGLGQGLTEAFF
>-|TRBV5-1|TRBJ2-7|13|TRBD1
TGCGCCAGCAGCTGGGACAGGACCCACGAGCAGTACTTC
CASSWDRTHEQYF
>once|TRBV18|TRBJ2-5|14|TRBD2
TGTGCCAGCTCACTTCTAGCGGCCCAAGAGACCCAGTACTTC
CASSLLAAQETQYF
>-|TRBV18|TRBJ2-5|13|-
TGTGCCAGCTCACCACACCAGGGGGAGACCCAGTACTTC
CASSPHQGETQYF
>-|TRBV7-9|TRBJ2-1|16|TRBD2
TGTGCCAGCAGCTATCTAGCGGGGAGCTCCTACAATGAGCAGTTCTTC
CASSYLAGSSYNEQFF
>-|TRBV20-1|TRBJ1-1|11|-
TGCAGCGGTCTCTCGAGTTTTGAAGCTTTCTTT
CSGLSSFEAFF
>-|TRBV5-5|TRBJ1-6|16|TRBD1
TGTGCCAGCAACCCAGGGGGAAGCTCCTATAATTCACCCCTCCACTTT
CASNPGGSSYNSPLHF
>-|TRBV9|TRBJ2-1|15|-
TGTGCCAGCAGCGTAGACGGTAGCGCCTACAATGAGCAGTTCTTC
CASSVDGSAYNEQFF
>-|TRBV5-4|TRBJ1-2|15|-
TGTGCCAGCAGCGTACAGACGCAGGGGAGGAACGGCTACACCTTC
CASSVQTQGRNGYTF
>-|TRBV6-6|TRBJ2-1|13|-
TGTGCCAGCAGTTACACCAGAAGAGACGAGCAGTTCTTC
CASSYTRRDEQFF
>-|TRBV5-1|TRBJ2-1|14|-
TGCGCCAGCAGGGCGGGACCTGGAATGAATGAGCAGTTCTTC
CASRAGPGMNEQFF
>-|TRBV2|TRBJ1-1|13|-
TGTGCCAGCAGCCTTGGACGGGGCACTGAAGCTTTCTTT
CASSLGRGTEAFF
>few|TRBV27|TRBJ2-7|14|-
TGTGCCAGCAGCCAGGACGGTGGGGCCGCCGAGCAGTACTTC
CASSQDGGAAEQYF
>-|TRBV27|TRBJ2-2|16|-
TGTGCCAGCAGTTTGAGTAGGAGGACGACCACCGGGGAGCTGTTTTTT
CASSLSRRTTTGELFF
>-|TRBV9|TRBJ2-2|13|-
TGTGCCAGCAGCGCGGATTGGACCGGGGAGCTGTTTTTT
CASSADWTGELFF
>-|TRBV19|TRBJ2-2|14|-
TGTGCCAGTAGTCGACAGACGAACACCGGGGAGCTGTTTTTT
CASSRQTNTGELFF
>-|TRBV18|TRBJ2-2|14|TRBD2
TGTGCCAGCTCAAGCGGGACGAACACCGGGGAGCTGTTTTTT
CASSSGTNTGELFF
>-|TRBV27|TRBJ2-7|15|TRBD2
TGTGCCAGCAGGGGGAATGGCGGGAGGGCCCGCGAGCAGTACTTC
CASRGNGGRAREQYF
>once|TRBV5-5|TRBJ1-1|13|TRBD1
TGTGCCAGCAGGGGGGGACAGACTGCTGAAGCTTTCTTT
CASRGGQTAEAFF
>-|TRBV5-6|TRBJ2-5|14|-
TGTGCCAGCAGCTTGGACAGTCTGGCGGAGACCCAGTACTTC
CASSLDSLAETQYF
>-|TRBV9|TRBJ2-2|14|-
TGTGCCAGCAGAGGACTTCCAAACACCGGGGAGCTGTTTTTT
CASRGLPNTGELFF
>-|TRBV5-1|TRBJ1-4|14|-
TGCGCCAGCAGCTTGTTCCAAAGTAATGAAAAACTGTTTTTT
CASSLFQSNEKLFF
>once|TRBV30|TRBJ2-2|19|-
TGTGCCTGGAGTGAATCCGGGACCACATATGATCCCCCCACCGGGGAGCTGTTTTTT
CAWSESGTTYDPPTGELFF
>-|TRBV30|TRBJ1-6|13|-
TGTGCCTGGATAATGGGGCCGGGATCACCCCTCCACTTT
CAWIMGPGSPLHF
>-|TRBV7-2|TRBJ2-3|15|-
TGTGCCAGCAGCTCCCCTAACGGGGGAAAGAATACGCAGTATTTT
CASSSPNGGKNTQYF
>-|TRBV5-5|TRBJ1-2|18|-
TGTGCCAGCAGCTTGGGGCTTACCGGGACGACGTTTAACTATGGCTACACCTTC
CASSLGLTGTTFNYGYTF
>-|TRBV29-1|TRBJ1-2|13|TRBD1
TGCAGCGCGGGACAGAGACTAGGCTATGGCTACACCTTC
CSAGQRLGYGYTF
>-|TRBV19|TRBJ1-4|13|-
TGTGCCGTCGCCGGGACTTCTGGTGAAAAACTGTTTTTT
CAVAGTSGEKLFF
>-|TRBV5-1|TRBJ2-3|15|-
TGCGCCAGCAGCAAATCCGGGGTCCTAAGAGATACGCAGTATTTT
CASSKSGVLRDTQYF
>-|TRBV7-2|TRBJ2-2|14|-
TGTGCCAGCAGCTTAGGGGGGAACACCGGGGAGCTGTTTTTT
CASSLGGNTGELFF